The entry below gives a single T cell receptor (beta chain) sequence along with its context. As processed by the authors: Reference gene primer amplification gave nucleated cell count estimates. Only in-frame clones appear in the TCRdb table, and some are missing; sequencing was by immunoSEQ multiplex PCR. For V, J and clone size, that table is used; D and trimming come from the DNA. The profile covers roughly 150,000 clones, with roughly 78% appearing a single time and around 19% taken by the ten largest. The data belong to a study of blood T cell repertoires in COVID-19. On the study more broadly: Donors of Cohort 3 who recovered were those that had two negative PCRs, clearance, or symptom resolution. Acute and convalescent COVID-19 samples came from the United States, Italy and Spain. From T cells, B-cell-depleted T cells, or PBMCs came the material, which was cDNA or gDNA.

J gave up 5 bases and V 11 bases, and 4 bases lay outside the gene matches. The CDR3 spans 14 residues. Germline V gene lookup returns CDR1 LNHDA and CDR2 SQIVND (reference sequence). The genes are TRBV19 and TRBJ2-2; the match to TRBD2 covers 14 bases. This clonotype was sampled from a woman in her 70s in a cohort exposed to, infected with or recovered from COVID-19 (not recorded which). The sequencing sample was made of PBMCs or T cells enriched from blood (not recorded which). As DNA, the CDR3 is TGTGCCGGGGGACTAGCGGGAGCTACCGGGGAGCTGTTTTTT. Protein: CAGGLAGATGELFF.